This record looks at one T cell receptor (beta chain) sequence and its context. Its antigen is not known. An equimolar mix of two oligonucleotides served as the beta constant-region primer for TRBC1 and TRBC2. Four rounds of PCR amplified the ligated cDNA using nested alpha and beta constant-region primers plus SP2. TCRdb re-called the UMI-ligation and nested PCR reads through MiXCR, storing one row per CDR3 protein. The sample lists about 120,000 distinct CDR3 sequences; 35% to 45% were seen once. This entry is derived from a study of naive and memory T cell subsets. General observations from the study: In naive cells, over 95% of TCR sequences were seen only once.

Between the trimmed V and J ends, which lost 5 bases and 5 bases, there was a span of 14 bases. This CDR3 is 14 amino acids long. Germline CDR1 is SGHAT and CDR2 is FQNNGV. Sequencing was performed on central memory CD4+ T cells from blood. The receptor comes from a human donor in good health. The V gene is TRBV11-2, the J gene TRBJ2-3; D remains ambiguous. The CDR3 loop is CASSGPPLGDTQYF. CDR3 sequence (DNA): TGTGCCAGCAGCGGACCTCCGCTAGGAGATACGCAGTATTTT.